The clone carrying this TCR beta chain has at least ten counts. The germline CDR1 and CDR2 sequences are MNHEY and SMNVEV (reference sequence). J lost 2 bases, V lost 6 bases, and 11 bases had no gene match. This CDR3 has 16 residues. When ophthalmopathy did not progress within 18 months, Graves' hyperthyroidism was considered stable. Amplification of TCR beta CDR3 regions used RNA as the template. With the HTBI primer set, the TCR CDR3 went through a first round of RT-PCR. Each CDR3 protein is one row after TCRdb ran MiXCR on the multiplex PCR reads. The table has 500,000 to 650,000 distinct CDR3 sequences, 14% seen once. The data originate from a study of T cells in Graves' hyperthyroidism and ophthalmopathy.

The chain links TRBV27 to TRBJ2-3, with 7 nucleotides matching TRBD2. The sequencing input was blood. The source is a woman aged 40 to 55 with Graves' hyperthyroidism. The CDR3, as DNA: TGTGCCAGCAGGGAAGGGCCGGGGGACTACACAGATACGCAGTATTTT. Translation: CASREGPGDYTDTQYF.